The text below deals with one T cell receptor beta chain. Its antigen is as yet unknown. Random hexamers were used to reverse transcribe an amount of roughly 0.5 to 1 ug RNA. Multiplex immunoSEQ PCR targeted 54 Vbeta and 13 Jbeta TCR beta segments. TCRdb passed the immunoSEQ multiplex PCR reads through MiXCR, listing each CDR3 protein once. The sample includes approximately 190,000 distinct CDR3 sequences, approximately 93% of them seen just once. The data originate from a study of CD8 T cells in Susac syndrome. Peripheral blood CD8+ and CD4+ T cells were profiled by TCR beta sequencing. Negative isolation was used for CD8+ and CD4+ T cells and FACS enrichment for TEMRA cells. Study-level points and caveats: The study recognized that the number of individuals in its TCR sequencing and HLA analysis was relatively small.

Sequences were obtained from CD4+ T cells from PBMCs. This clonotype originated in a human donor in good health.

The chain's CDR3 is CASSFRVRSEQYF. In nucleotides, the CDR3 is TGTGCCAGCAGCTTCAGGGTCCGGTCCGAGCAGTACTTC. The rearrangement links TRBV13 to TRBJ2-7, with a weak D call TRBD1 (5 bases). The V gene's germline CDR1 is PRHDT and CDR2 FYEKMQ (reference sequence). CDR3 length equals 13 residues. Trimming left V 3 bases short and J 6 bases short, with 12 bases between. Drawing the rest from reference TRBV13 and TRBJ2-7, the complete variable domain is AAGVIQSPRHLIKEKRETATLKCYPIPRHDTVYWYQQGPGQDPQFLISFYEKMQSDKGSIPDRFSAQQFSDYHSELNMSSLELGDSALYFCASSFRVRSEQYFGPGTRLTVT.